This T cell receptor beta chain came from a study of cytomegalovirus exposure and HLA in healthy donors. Broader study findings: Most TCR sequences were seen very rarely across donors, but some public TCRs occurred in many.

Regarding donors, all were healthy bone marrow donors. The CDR3 extends over 15 amino acids. The junction had 9 bases not matched to a gene; V was cut back by 5 bases and J by 2 bases. CDR1 is GTSNPN, CDR2 SVGIG, per germline (reference sequence). A note on this clone: The antigen is unknown.

Primers for the PCR totalled 60 Vbeta and 13 Jbeta. Per the original data handling: In a later analysis, 60 million to 90 million unique TCR beta chains included roughly 11 million shared by two or more donors. The method was immunoSEQ multiplex PCR; TCRdb's version includes in-frame clones alone and lacks a portion of them. The DNA gave D and trimming, while V, J and clone size come from that table. The sample lists about 68,000 clones, around four fifths occurring once. This clonotype was obtained from a human donor in good health. This chain joins TRBV30 and TRBJ2-3; 8 bases line up with TRBD1. Sequenced sample: PBMCs. The CDR3 bases are TGTGCCTGGTTGGACAGGGTGGTATCCACAGATACGCAGTATTTT. Amino acid sequence: CAWLDRVVSTDTQYF. Combining the CDR3 with reference TRBV30 and TRBJ2-3 gives the whole variable domain SQTIHQWPATLVQPVGSPLSLECTVEGTSNPNLYWYRQAAGRGLQLLFYSVGIGQISSEVPQNLSASRPQDRQFILSSKKLLLSDSGFYLCAWLDRVVSTDTQYFGPGTRLTVL.